The present T cell receptor (beta chain) was sequenced within a study of OX40 agonist ivuxolimab in advanced cancers. Study background: Patients were 82.7% male with ages roughly 23 to 85, mean about 65.

General study results and limits: Some nonresponders additionally presented with little normalized T-cell clonal expansion.

Repertoires were generated with immunoSEQ multiplex PCR, while TCRdb's copy carries only in-frame clones and drops some. The sample includes under 75,000 clones, 86% seen only once; the top ten take approximately 0.73%. Turning to this clone: Its antigen is unidentified.

Germline CDR1 is SGHKS and CDR2 is YYEKEE (reference sequence). The CDR3 totals 14 residues. Trimming took 2 bases from V and 3 from J, leaving 12 bases between them. The chain combines TRBV5-5 with TRBJ2-7, with D perhaps TRBD1 (7 bases). The clonotype comes from an adult with an advanced solid tumor such as melanoma, head and neck, liver or kidney cancer. This specimen consisted of CD4+ or CD8+ T cells sorted from blood, obtained in a trial of the OX40 agonist ivuxolimab. The CDR3 DNA sequence: TGTGCCAGCAGCTTTGGAGGGGGCCTCTACGAGCAGTACTTC. Its protein is CASSFGGGLYEQYF.